The next 9 T cell receptor beta chains were all read from a single sample in a study of blood T cell repertoires in COVID-19 (dated by TCRdb to the early 2020s). Library creation used the immunoSEQ multiplex PCR assay. The immuneACCESS repertoire file appears here via TCRdb, limited to in-frame rearrangements. These files lack a portion of the clones; in checked studies, under half of the deficit traces to unresolved V genes, and the cause of the others is not known. In all, the sample holds around 300,000 clones, and approximately 86% of those were seen once. Around 13% of the sample is held by the ten biggest clonotypes. Sequenced: peripheral blood. Receptor source: a woman aged 65 to 85 with COVID-19, enrolled during active disease.

V usage is TRBV5-1 and J usage is TRBJ1-2; D remains ambiguous. Per the germline V gene, CDR1 is SGHRS and CDR2 is YFSETQ. The V and J ends lost 4 bases and 1 base respectively, with 17 bases between them. The length of the CDR3 is 16 residues. For the CDR3, the DNA is TGCGCCAGCAGCCCTCTACCTGGTGTGAATAACTATGGCTACACCTTC. Amino acid sequence: CASSPLPGVNNYGYTF.

The rearrangement joins TRBV5-4 to TRBJ1-2, with 8 bases that match TRBD1. The CDR3 has 15 residues. V dropped 5 bases and J dropped 4; count of bases not matched to a gene: 10. The germline gives CDR1 SGHNT, CDR2 YYREEE (reference sequence). CDR3 amino acids: CASRSGQVAPYGYTF. The CDR3 nucleotides are TGTGCCAGCAGGTCGGGACAGGTGGCCCCCTATGGCTACACCTTC.

The chain joins TRBV21-1 to TRBJ1-2; TRBD1 was called by the table and not checked on the DNA. TRBV21-1 is marked as a pseudogene. The CDR3 extends over 16 amino acids. CDR3 nucleotide sequence: TGTGCCAGCAGCAACGCCCGGGACAGGGTCAGGGATGGCTACACCTTC. This translates into CASSNARDRVRDGYTF.

V is TRBV5-1 and J is TRBJ1-6, with D possibly matching TRBD1 (5 bases). This CDR3 region has 14 residues. V was shortened by 7 bases and J by 8 bases, with 16 bases between the two germline ends. Per germline, CDR1 SGHRS and CDR2 YFSETQ. As DNA, the CDR3 is TGCGCCAGCTCCCCAGGGCTAGACTATTCACCCCTCCACTTT. Its translation: CASSPGLDYSPLHF. Based on the CDR3 plus reference TRBV5-1 and TRBJ1-6, the full variable domain is KAGVTQTPRYLIKTRGQQVTLSCSPISGHRSVSWYQQTPGQGLQFLFEYFSETQRNKGNFPGRFSGRQFSNSRSEMNVSTLELGDSALYLCASSPGLDYSPLHFGNGTRLTVT.

This clone was picked up a small number of times. The V and J genes are TRBV6-2 or TRBV6-3 and TRBJ1-1; D gene ambiguous. V was cut by 2 bases and J by 0 bases, with 7 bases left in between. CDR1 MNHEY and CDR2 SVGEGT come from the germline V gene. CDR3 length: 14 residues. This CDR3 is CASSYQIMNTEAFF. CDR3 sequence (DNA): TGTGCCAGCAGTTACCAGATCATGAACACTGAAGCTTTCTTT.

The V call is TRBV30, the J call TRBJ1-2, with D hard to call. Germline assignment: CDR1 GTSNPN and CDR2 SVGIG (reference sequence). V shed 0 bases and J shed 11 bases, with 16 bases lying between them. CDR3 length: 13 residues. CDR3 residues: CAWSVSSTLEYTF. CDR3 bases: TGTGCCTGGAGTGTAAGTTCGACACTAGAGTACACCTTC.

The V call is TRBV30, the J call TRBJ2-5; no firm D call. The CDR3 covers 11 residues. Germline CDR1 and CDR2: GTSNPN and SVGIG (reference sequence). V shed 3 bases and J shed 7 bases, with 9 bases lying between them. DNA of the CDR3: TGTGCCTGGAGGGCTTCGGGGACCCAGTACTTC. Translated: CAWRASGTQYF.

The chain employs TRBV5-1 and TRBJ2-7; TRBD2 aligns across 9 bases. V trimming: 3 bases; J trimming: 5 bases; junction bases outside the gene matches: 9. CDR3 length: 15 residues. In germline, CDR1 is SGHRS, CDR2 YFSETQ. This CDR3 reads CASSWGTAGGNEQYF. CDR3 DNA: TGCGCCAGCAGCTGGGGGACAGCGGGGGGCAACGAGCAGTACTTC.

The rearrangement links TRBV7-3 to TRBJ2-3; 7 bases align to TRBD1. Germline assignment: CDR1 SGHTA and CDR2 FQGTGA. V dropped 3 bases and J dropped 2; count of bases not matched to a gene: 8. This CDR3 region has 16 residues. CDR3 sequence (DNA): TGTGCCAGCAGCTTCAGGGCGACAGGGCCCACAGATACGCAGTATTTT. It codes for CASSFRATGPTDTQYF.